This T cell receptor (beta chain) was observed in a study of blood T cell repertoires in COVID-19. The repertoire was sequenced with immunoSEQ multiplex PCR; TCRdb's copy has only in-frame clones and lacks some. This sample carries about 180,000 clones, 70% to 90% of them seen once, and the ten largest clones take under 2%. This CDR3 contains 14 residues. V gave up 3 bases and J gave up 8 bases; unmatched junction bases: 8. Germline V lookup: CDR1 LGHNA, CDR2 YSLEER. The clonotype originates from a man between 18 and 29 years old who had recovered from COVID-19. This chain uses TRBV4-3 with TRBJ1-2; 8 bases agree with TRBD1. Sequenced sample: peripheral blood. The CDR3 loop is CASSQTDRENGYTF. The CDR3 DNA follows: TGCGCCAGCAGCCAGACGGACAGGGAAAACGGCTACACCTTC.